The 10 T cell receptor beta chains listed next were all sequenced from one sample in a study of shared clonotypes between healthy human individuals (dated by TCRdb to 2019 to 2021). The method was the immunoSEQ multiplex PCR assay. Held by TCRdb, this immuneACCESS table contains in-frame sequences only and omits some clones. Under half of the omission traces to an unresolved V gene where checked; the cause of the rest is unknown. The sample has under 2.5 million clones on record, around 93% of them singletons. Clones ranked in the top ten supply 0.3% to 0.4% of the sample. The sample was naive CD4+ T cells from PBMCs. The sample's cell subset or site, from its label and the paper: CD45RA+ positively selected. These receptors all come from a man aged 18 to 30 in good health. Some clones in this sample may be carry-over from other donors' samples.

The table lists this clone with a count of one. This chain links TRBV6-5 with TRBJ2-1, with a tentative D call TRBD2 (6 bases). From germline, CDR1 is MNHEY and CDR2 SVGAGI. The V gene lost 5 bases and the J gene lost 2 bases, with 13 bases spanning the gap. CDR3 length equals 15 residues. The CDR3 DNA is TGTGCCAGCAGTCAGGGACTCCTCCCCTACAATGAGCAGTTCTTC. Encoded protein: CASSQGLLPYNEQFF.

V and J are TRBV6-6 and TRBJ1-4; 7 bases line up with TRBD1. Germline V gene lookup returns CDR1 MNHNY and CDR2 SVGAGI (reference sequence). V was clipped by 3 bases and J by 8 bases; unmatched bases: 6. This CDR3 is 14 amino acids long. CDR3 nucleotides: TGTGCCAGCAGTTATGGACAGGTAGACGAAAAACTGTTTTTT. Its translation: CASSYGQVDEKLFF.

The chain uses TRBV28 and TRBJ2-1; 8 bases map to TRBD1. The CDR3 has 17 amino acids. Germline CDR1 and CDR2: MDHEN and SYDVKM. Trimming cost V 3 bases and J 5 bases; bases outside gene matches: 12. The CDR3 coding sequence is TGTGCCAGCAGTTTTCCACTCGACAGGGGCCTAAACAATGAGCAGTTCTTC. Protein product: CASSFPLDRGLNNEQFF.

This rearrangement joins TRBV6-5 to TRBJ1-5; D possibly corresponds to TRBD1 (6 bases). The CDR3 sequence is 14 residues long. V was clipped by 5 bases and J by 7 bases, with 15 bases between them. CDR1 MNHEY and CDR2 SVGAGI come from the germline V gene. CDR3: CASSRLEGGQPQHF. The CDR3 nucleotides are TGTGCCAGCAGTCGACTCGAGGGGGGGCAGCCCCAGCATTTT.

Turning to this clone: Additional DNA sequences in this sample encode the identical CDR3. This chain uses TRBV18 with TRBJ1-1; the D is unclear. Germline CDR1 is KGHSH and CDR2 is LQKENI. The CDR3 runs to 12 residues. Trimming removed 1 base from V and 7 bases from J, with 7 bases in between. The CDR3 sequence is CASSPLGVEAFF. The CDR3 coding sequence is TGTGCCAGCTCACCACTAGGTGTTGAAGCTTTCTTT. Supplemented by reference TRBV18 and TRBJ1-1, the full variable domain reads NAGVMQNPRHLVRRRGQEARLRCSPMKGHSHVYWYRQLPEEGLKFMVYLQKENIIDESGMPKERFSAEFPKEGPSILRIQQVVRGDSAAYFCASSPLGVEAFFGQGTRLTVV.

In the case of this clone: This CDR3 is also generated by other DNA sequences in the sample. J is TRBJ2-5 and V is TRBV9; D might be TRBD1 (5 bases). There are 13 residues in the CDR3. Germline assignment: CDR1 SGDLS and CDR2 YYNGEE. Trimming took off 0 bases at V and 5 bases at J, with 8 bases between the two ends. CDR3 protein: CASSVASGETQYF. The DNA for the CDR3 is TGTGCCAGCAGCGTAGCCTCAGGGGAGACCCAGTACTTC.

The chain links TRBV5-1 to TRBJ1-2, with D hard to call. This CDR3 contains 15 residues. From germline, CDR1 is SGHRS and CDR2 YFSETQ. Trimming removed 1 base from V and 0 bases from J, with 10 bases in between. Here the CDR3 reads CASSLIPQSNYGYTF. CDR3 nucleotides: TGCGCCAGCAGCTTGATACCGCAATCTAACTATGGCTACACCTTC.

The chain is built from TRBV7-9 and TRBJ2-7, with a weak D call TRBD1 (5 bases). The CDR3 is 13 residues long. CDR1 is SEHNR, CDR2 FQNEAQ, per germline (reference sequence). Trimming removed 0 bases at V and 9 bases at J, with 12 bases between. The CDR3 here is CASSLARAFMQYF. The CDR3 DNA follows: TGTGCCAGCAGCTTAGCCAGGGCTTTTATGCAGTACTTC.

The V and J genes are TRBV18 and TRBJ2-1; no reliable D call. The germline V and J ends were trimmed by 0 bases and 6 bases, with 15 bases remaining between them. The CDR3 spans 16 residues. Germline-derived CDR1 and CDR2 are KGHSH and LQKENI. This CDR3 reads CASSPPDETIGNEQFF. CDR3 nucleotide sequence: TGTGCCAGCTCACCACCGGATGAAACAATCGGCAATGAGCAGTTCTTC.

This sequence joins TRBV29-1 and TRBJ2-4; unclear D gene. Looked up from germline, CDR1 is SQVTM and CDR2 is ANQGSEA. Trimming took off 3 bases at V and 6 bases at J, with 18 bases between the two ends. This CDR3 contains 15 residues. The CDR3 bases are TGCAGCGTTGAGACCGCTAGGAAAGTAGGAAACATTCAGTACTTC. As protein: CSVETARKVGNIQYF.